These 8 T cell receptor beta chains were sequenced from one sample in a study of OX40 agonist ivuxolimab in advanced cancers. Here immunoSEQ multiplex PCR was the method, and the copy in TCRdb shows in-frame clones only, minus some. The sample records about 69,000 clones, about 90% being singletons. The sample was CD4+ or CD8+ T cells sorted from blood, taken in a trial of the OX40 agonist ivuxolimab. These receptor sequences come from an adult with an advanced solid tumor such as melanoma, head and neck, liver or kidney cancer.

This chain connects TRBV6-5 to TRBJ1-4; no clear D. This CDR3 is built from 12 residues. V lost 7 bases to trimming and J lost 8 bases, with 11 bases between them. Germline CDR1 reads MNHEY; CDR2 reads SVGAGI. DNA for the CDR3: TGTGCCAGCACATCGACAAACGAAAAACTGTTTTTT. Translating it yields CASTSTNEKLFF.

The rearrangement joins TRBV7-6 to TRBJ2-5; D is unclear. V was shortened by 5 bases and J by 5 bases, with 21 bases between the two germline ends. The length of the CDR3 is 16 residues. The V gene's germline CDR1 is SGHVS and CDR2 FNYEAQ. CDR3 sequence reads: CASSPSAAVPSETQYF. DNA of the CDR3: TGTGCCAGCAGCCCATCCGCGGCTGTCCCCAGCGAGACCCAGTACTTC. Based on the CDR3 plus reference TRBV7-6 and TRBJ2-5, the full variable domain is GAGVSQSPRYKVTKRGQDVALRCDPISGHVSLYWYRQALGQGPEFLTYFNYEAQQDKSGLPNDRFSAERPEGSISTLTIQRTEQRDSAMYRCASSPSAAVPSETQYFGPGTRLLVL.

V usage is TRBV5-4 and J usage is TRBJ2-3; no reliable D call. The germline gives CDR1 SGHNT, CDR2 YYREEE (reference sequence). The length of the CDR3 is 13 residues. Trimming took off 0 bases at V and 5 bases at J, with 7 bases between the two ends. For the CDR3, the DNA is TGTGCCAGCAGCTTGGCCGCTGAAGATACGCAGTATTTT. Its protein is CASSLAAEDTQYF.

This sequence joins TRBV7-2 and TRBJ1-6; TRBD1 might be the D (5 bases). Germline CDR1 SGHTA, CDR2 FQGNSA. This CDR3 spans 18 amino acids. The ends were cut back, 2 bases at V and 7 bases at J, with 21 bases in the middle. The CDR3 loop is CASSLSGAPRSWNSPLHF. CDR3 nucleotide sequence: TGTGCCAGCAGCTTATCCGGGGCCCCTCGCTCTTGGAATTCACCCCTCCACTTT.

CDR3 nucleotides: TGTGCCAGCAGAGGCAGCAATAGCAATCAGCCCCAGCATTTT. Its translation is CASRGSNSNQPQHF. The rearrangement uses TRBV28 and TRBJ1-5; no reliable D call. The length of the CDR3 is 14 residues. V dropped 6 bases and J dropped 0 bases, with 9 bases sitting between them. The germline V gene has CDR1 MDHEN and CDR2 SYDVKM. The whole variable domain, remainder taken from reference TRBV28 and TRBJ1-5, is DVKVTQSSRYLVKRTGEKVFLECVQDMDHENMFWYRQDPGLGLRLIYFSYDVKMKEKGDIPEGYSVSREKKERFSLILESASTNQTSMYLCASRGSNSNQPQHFGDGTRLSIL.

The chain couples TRBV10-3 to TRBJ1-1, with TRBD1 identical over 7 bases. Per germline, CDR1 ENHRY and CDR2 SYGVKD. Trimming removed 8 bases from V and 2 bases from J; junction bases left unmatched: 14. The CDR3 loop spans 16 amino acids. The CDR3 sequence: CAISSGRDRINTEAFF. CDR3 coding DNA: TGTGCCATCTCGTCGGGGAGGGACAGAATAAACACTGAAGCTTTCTTT.

This chain joins TRBV4-2 and TRBJ1-2; TRBD1 matches 8 bases. Germline CDR1 and CDR2: LGHNA and YNFKEQ. With 1 base clipped from V and 4 bases from J, the junction kept 11 bases outside the gene matches. This CDR3 is 17 amino acids long. The CDR3 sequence: CASSQVVRTGSGYGYTF. The CDR3 coding sequence is TGTGCCAGCAGCCAAGTGGTGCGGACAGGGTCTGGCTATGGCTACACCTTC.

The chain is built from TRBV28 and TRBJ1-4, with D perhaps matching TRBD1 (5 bases). Germline CDR1 and CDR2: MDHEN and SYDVKM. This CDR3 comprises 14 residues. V was shortened by 3 bases and J by 6 bases, with 11 bases between the two germline ends. CDR3 nucleotides: TGTGCCAGCAGTTTGGGGACGTTGGATGAAAAACTGTTTTTT. Translation: CASSLGTLDEKLFF. Together with reference TRBV28 and TRBJ1-4, the CDR3 gives the full variable domain: DVKVTQSSRYLVKRTGEKVFLECVQDMDHENMFWYRQDPGLGLRLIYFSYDVKMKEKGDIPEGYSVSREKKERFSLILESASTNQTSMYLCASSLGTLDEKLFFGSGTQLSVL.